The T cell receptor beta chain under discussion was sequenced for a study of cytomegalovirus exposure and HLA in healthy donors (dated by TCRdb to the late 2010s). As for the study more broadly: An earlier analysis of several hundred of the donors reported approximately 290 Gb of sequence data and roughly 100 million unique TCR beta sequences from 150 million to 200 million T cells. An early release that covered roughly 600 HLA-typed donors contained approximately 290 gigabases of sequencing data and about 93 million unique TCR sequences. The genetic ancestry cluster associated with self-reported Caucasian donors included about four fifths of the roughly 400 genotyped donors. The study aimed to test whether signatures of past pathogen exposure could be identified by cataloging public T cell receptors. The study used immunosequencing to profile the T cell repertoires of approximately 630 subjects and linked those repertoires to cytomegalovirus serostatus. In addition to the first cohort of several hundred subjects, a separate validation cohort of 130 or so different subjects was used. High-throughput TCR immunosequencing, statistical association of individual TCRs with disease status, and machine learning were combined to predict cytomegalovirus infection status. A later analysis re-examined previously published TCR beta repertoires from around 670 donors and added high-resolution HLA genotyping to investigate patterns of TCR occurrence. Rather than using new phenotypic data, the later analysis identified candidate immune exposures from TCR beta sequences and from how often those sequences occurred across donors. In an earlier analysis of roughly 580 of the donors, high-throughput TCR beta sequencing was used to judge whether each TCR beta V gene segment behaved as functional or pseudogenic. Donor age, sex, ethnicity and CMV serostatus were compiled alongside the repertoire data. A later genetic analysis used genome-wide SNP genotypes for about three fifths of the 666 donors, treating that subset as a discovery cohort. All discovery cohort repertoires had been generated on a single sequencing platform. HLA typing covered class I and class II loci at four-digit resolution. Typing coverage varied by locus: about 620-630 donors for A, B, C, DRB1 and DQB1; 522 for DQA1; around 610 for DPA1; roughly 450 for DPB1. Roughly 5 DR-DQ haplotypes were handled as single units for association and clustering, since linkage in the cohort was strong. Among about 400 genotyped donors of the cohort, an average of roughly 230,000 unique TCR beta nucleotide sequences was sequenced per donor, of which about 20% were non-productive.

Taken from cysteine to phenylalanine, the CDR3 has 14 residues. The CDR3 DNA has 42 bases and is translated from base 1. V and J are truncated by 4 bases and 1 base respectively, leaving an intervening sequence of 9 bases. CDR1 and CDR2 (SNHLY, FYNNEI) derive from the germline V gene. As to this clone: It has no known antigen specificity. Base qualities are missing; no much larger clone stands one base away.

The research as a whole found: The sequencing pipeline was judged likely to have produced a cluster of highly shared sequence variants as a technical artifact. It was suggested by the authors that the approach could potentially be generalized to other disease states and immunological phenotypes. A further reported finding was that TCR beta sequences accurately predicted the HLA-A and HLA-B alleles for most subjects in the first cohort. The 87-base-pair reads could not distinguish some IMGT-functional V segments, including TRBV6-2 and TRBV6-3, so those segments were excluded. Several of the top co-occurrence clusters appeared to be linked to parvovirus B19, influenza, CMV and Epstein-Barr virus, according to a later analysis. In the study, roughly 160 TCR beta chains were listed as associated with cytomegalovirus. Assigning TCR associations to individual alleles was difficult when HLA alleles, especially DR and DQ, strongly co-occurred. In a later analysis, some 18,000 TCR beta sequences were associated with specific HLA alleles at a false discovery rate of 0.05. A later analysis found that HLA-associated TCR beta chains were more clonally expanded and had lower generation probabilities than equally common non-associated chains. Correlated functional status among segregating V segments might reflect linkage disequilibrium, but an unknown experimental factor could not be ruled out. The presence/absence analyses assumed that sequencing depth was roughly uniform across donors, and that assumption may not be true. A later analysis found that TCR association rates varied across HLA loci, with DRB1 alleles showing the most associated TCRs and HLA-C alleles the fewest. An earlier analysis of 450 to 750 of the donors showed that most TCR beta V segments appeared in productive rearrangements either about 87% or about 30% of the time, which broadly matched IMGT annotations. The cohort was sequenced for TCR beta chains only, and without alpha or paired-chain data the features that could be detected were limited. In a later genetic analysis, a missense DCLRE1C variant was associated with V-gene and J-gene trimming of TCR beta chains, and the association was replicated in an independent cohort. Most TCR sequences were seen in very few donors, while some public TCRs were found in many individuals. Because counts were too low, about 18 rarely observed V segments, including chromosome 9 orphons, were excluded from the earlier analysis of 587 of the donors. The only immune exposure information available for the cohort was CMV serostatus. A few of the identified cytomegalovirus-associated TCR beta chains were confirmed in vitro to be specific for cytomegalovirus antigens. Because some donors lacked HLA typing at each locus, the association tests relied only on the typed subset. In a later genetic analysis, fewer N-insertions in productive TCRs were reported among donors in an Asian-associated ancestry cluster than the roughly 670-donor mean. In a later analysis, most CMV-associated TCR beta chains were found to appear HLA-restricted, with HLA associations seemingly driven largely by CMV exposure. The classifier was reported to diagnose cytomegalovirus status with high specificity and sensitivity in both the original cohort and the validation cohort.

The method was the immunoSEQ multiplex PCR assay. A mixture of 60 forward primers for TCR Vbeta segments and 13 reverse primers for TCR Jbeta segments was used in the multiplex PCR. Amplification of the CDR3 region of rearranged TCR beta genes was performed with a multiplex PCR assay on genomic DNA. The Illumina HiSeq System was used to sequence the amplified TCR beta libraries as 87-base-pair reads. On the study's bioinformatics: Across the 640 or so repertoires, a later analysis counted about 81 million unique TCR beta chains, some 11 million of which were shared by at least two donors. A nearest-neighbor algorithm error-corrected the raw reads and collapsed the reads into unique sequences, merging closely related sequences to remove PCR and sequencing errors. CDR3 sequences were aligned to IMGT reference sequences to assign V, D and J gene segments. For a sequence to be retained, at least a six-nucleotide match to both a V gene segment and a J gene segment was required. Rearrangements were called productive when the CDR3 lacked stop codons and stayed in frame with V and J; all others were non-productive. CDR3 was defined according to IMGT convention as the region running from the second conserved V-encoded cysteine to the conserved J-encoded phenylalanine. The earlier analysis of some 540 of the donors excluded any sequence lacking an unambiguous match to a single V gene segment. In an earlier analysis of several hundred of the donors, a V segment was called functional when productive rearrangements were above 56.7%, and segregating when the standard deviation between donors exceeded 5%. A statistical classification framework was built for diagnosing cytomegalovirus status from the catalog of TCR beta chain sequences. A later analysis assigned V and J genes by comparing TCR nucleotide sequences with IMGT/GENE-DB human TR gene sequences. The TCRdist pipeline was used in a later analysis to assign CDR3 sequences and most-parsimonious VDJ recombination scenarios. A later analysis defined each TCR beta chain by its CDR3 amino acid sequence plus V-gene family, and excluded reads lacking a unique V-gene family. As a way to deal with suspected cross-contamination and a sequencing artifact, a later analysis dropped approximately 570 nucleotide sequences that were highly shared and had low generation probability. In a later analysis, a clonal expansion index for each public chain was calculated from normalized within-repertoire ranks of inferred template counts. In a later analysis, generation probabilities were computed with a VDJ recombination model fitted to out-of-frame rearrangements, and the resulting probabilities were checked against IGoR. In a later analysis, hypergeometric tests were used to score TCR-TCR, TCR-HLA and TCR-CMV co-occurrence, with a repertoire-size bias correction applied to TCR pairs. In a later analysis, false discovery rates were estimated by permuting HLA or CMV assignments 20 times. A later analysis grouped co-occurring TCRs with DBSCAN, adding TCRdist sequence similarity when clustering within HLA-allele-positive subsets. Co-occurrence clustering excluded repertoires with fewer than 30,000 or more than 120,000 public chains, plus five with anomalous nucleotide sharing. Here the immuneACCESS table is served through TCRdb, limited to in-frame sequences with V and J called. Missing clones are a known gap in these copies; in checked studies unresolved V genes cover under half, and the rest lacks a known reason. V and J calls and clone size are as listed in that table; D and trimming were resolved from the DNA. The sample table holds 150,000 to 200,000 clones, of which about 86% were seen once. Jointly, the top ten make up around 2% of the sample.

The cohort comprised fewer than 700 healthy bone marrow donors. Cohort members were all nominally healthy when sampled, although unrecorded immune exposures were likely present. The donor was CMV seropositive and belonged to the group of 250 to 300 seropositive cohort members. A peripheral blood sample was provided by each donor, and peripheral blood mononuclear cells were used for TCR beta sequencing. Genomic DNA was extracted from the blood cell samples with the Qiagen DNeasy Blood Extraction Kit. This sequence uses TRBV2 and TRBJ2-3, and possibly TRBD1, on 5 matching bases. Sequencing was done on a sample of PBMCs. The receptor was isolated from a woman between 18 and 29 years old in good health and CMV-seropositive. The sequenced DNA is TGTGCCAGCAGTGGGCTAGGGGGCACAGATACGCAGTATTTT. This gives the protein CASSGLGGTDTQYF.